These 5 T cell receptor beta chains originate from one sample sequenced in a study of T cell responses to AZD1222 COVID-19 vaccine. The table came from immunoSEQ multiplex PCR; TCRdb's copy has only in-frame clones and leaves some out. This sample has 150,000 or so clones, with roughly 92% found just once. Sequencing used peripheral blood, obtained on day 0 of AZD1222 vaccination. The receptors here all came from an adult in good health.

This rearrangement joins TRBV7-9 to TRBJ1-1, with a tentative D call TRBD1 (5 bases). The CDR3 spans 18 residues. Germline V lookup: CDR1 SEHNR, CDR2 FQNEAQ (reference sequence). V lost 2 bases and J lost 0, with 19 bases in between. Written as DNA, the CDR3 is TGTGCCAGCAGCTTATCCCGACGCTCGGGGGAGATGAACACTGAAGCTTTCTTT. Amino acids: CASSLSRRSGEMNTEAFF. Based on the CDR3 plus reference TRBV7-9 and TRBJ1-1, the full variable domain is DTGVSQNPRHKITKRGQNVTFRCDPISEHNRLYWYRQTLGQGPEFLTYFQNEAQLEKSRLLSDRFSAERPKGSFSTLEIQRTEQGDSAMYLCASSLSRRSGEMNTEAFFGQGTRLTVV.

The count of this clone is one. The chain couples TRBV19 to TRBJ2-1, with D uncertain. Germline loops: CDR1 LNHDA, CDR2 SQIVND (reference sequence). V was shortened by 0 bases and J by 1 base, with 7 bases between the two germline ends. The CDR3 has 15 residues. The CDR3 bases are TGTGCCAGTAGTATAGATCGGAATTCCTACAATGAGCAGTTCTTC. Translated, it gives CASSIDRNSYNEQFF.

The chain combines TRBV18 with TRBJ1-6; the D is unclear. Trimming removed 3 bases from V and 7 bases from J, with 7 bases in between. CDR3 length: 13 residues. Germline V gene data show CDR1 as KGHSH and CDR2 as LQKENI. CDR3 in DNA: TGTGCCAGCTCACCGGACCGGAATTCACCCCTCCACTTT. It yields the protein CASSPDRNSPLHF. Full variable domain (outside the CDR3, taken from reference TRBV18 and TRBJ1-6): NAGVMQNPRHLVRRRGQEARLRCSPMKGHSHVYWYRQLPEEGLKFMVYLQKENIIDESGMPKERFSAEFPKEGPSILRIQQVVRGDSAAYFCASSPDRNSPLHFGNGTRLTVT.

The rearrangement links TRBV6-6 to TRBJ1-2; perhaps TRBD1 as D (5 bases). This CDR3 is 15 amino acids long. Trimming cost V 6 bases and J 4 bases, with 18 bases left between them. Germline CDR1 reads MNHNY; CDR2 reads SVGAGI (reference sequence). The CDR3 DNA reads TGTGCCAGCAGATACGCCCGGGACCCTCTCTATGGCTACACCTTC. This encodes CASRYARDPLYGYTF.

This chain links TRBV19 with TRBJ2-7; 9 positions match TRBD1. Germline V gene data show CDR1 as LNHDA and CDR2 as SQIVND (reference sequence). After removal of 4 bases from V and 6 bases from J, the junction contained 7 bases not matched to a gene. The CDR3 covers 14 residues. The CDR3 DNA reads TGTGCCAGTAGTAGGGGACAGGGTTTGAGCGAGCAGTACTTC. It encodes CASSRGQGLSEQYF.